The 27 T cell receptor beta chains below come from one sample, sequenced in a study of blood T cell repertoires in COVID-19. Only in-frame clones appear in the TCRdb table, and some are missing; sequencing was by immunoSEQ multiplex PCR. Here the sample spans about 70,000 clones, about four fifths being singletons. Sequencing input: peripheral blood. Source of these receptors: a woman aged 55-69 years with acute or convalescent COVID-19.

This clone was seen more than once but under ten times. The chain is built from TRBV6-2 or TRBV6-3 and TRBJ2-1; 7 positions agree with TRBD2. V lost 2 bases and J lost 4; bases outside the gene matches: 11. The CDR3 has 17 residues. From germline, CDR1 is MNHEY and CDR2 SVGEGT. CDR3 sequence reads: CASSYPLGGFLYNEQFF. CDR3 sequence (DNA): TGTGCCAGCAGTTACCCGTTGGGGGGGTTCCTTTACAATGAGCAGTTCTTC.

J is TRBJ1-2 and V is TRBV5-1; 7 bases match TRBD1. Germline lookup yields CDR1 SGHRS and CDR2 YFSETQ. J gave up 8 bases and V 1 base, and 11 bases lay outside the gene matches. This CDR3 spans 15 amino acids. The CDR3 DNA is TGCGCCAGCAGCTTGCGTGAAGGGGGCGCCCAGGGCTACACCTTC. Its translation is CASSLREGGAQGYTF.

V gene TRBV14 combines with J gene TRBJ1-6; 7 bases fit TRBD1. The junction had 7 bases not matched to a gene; V was cut back by 0 bases and J by 8 bases. The germline V gene encodes CDR1 SGHDN and CDR2 FVKESK. The CDR3 consists of 16 residues. CDR3 DNA sequence: TGTGCCAGCAGCCAAGATCGGGCAGGGGGGTATTCACCCCTCCACTTT. Encoded protein: CASSQDRAGGYSPLHF. The variable domain in full, with the rest retrieved from reference TRBV14 and TRBJ1-6, is EAGVTQFPSHSVIEKGQTVTLRCDPISGHDNLYWYRRVMGKEIKFLLHFVKESKQDESGMPNNRFLAERTGGTYSTLKVQPAELEDSGVYFCASSQDRAGGYSPLHFGNGTRLTVT.

The CDR3 DNA is TGTGCCAGCAGCTCCCGCAATGAGCAGTTCTTC. This sequence encodes CASSSRNEQFF. The chain couples TRBV11-2 to TRBJ2-1; the D is unclear. Germline values: CDR1 SGHAT, CDR2 FQNNGV. This CDR3 has 11 amino acids. Trimming shortened V by 4 bases and J by 6 bases, and 4 bases separated the two germline ends.

As regards this clone: This specimen includes other DNA sequences encoding the same CDR3. The rearrangement joins TRBV3-1 (or the pseudogene TRBV3-2) to TRBJ2-3, with D possibly matching TRBD1 (6 bases). Trimming removed 1 base at V and 4 bases at J, with 9 bases between. Germline V gives CDR1 LGHDT, CDR2 YNNKEL (reference sequence). The CDR3 has 14 amino acids. In DNA, the CDR3 is TGTGCCAGCAGCCAAGCAGGGGTAGCAGATACGCAGTATTTT. Amino acid sequence: CASSQAGVADTQYF.

The V call is TRBV7-8, the J call TRBJ2-5, with D perhaps TRBD1 (6 bases). V lost 6 bases and J lost 2, with 19 bases in between. This CDR3 spans 16 amino acids. Germline V CDR1 and CDR2: SGHVS, FQNEAQ. CDR3 in amino acids: CASSDGTTDSQETQYF. CDR3 bases: TGTGCCAGCAGTGATGGGACCACGGACAGTCAAGAGACCCAGTACTTC.

This clone was recorded a few times. The chain employs TRBV7-9 and TRBJ1-2; no reliable D call. The CDR3 covers 12 residues. Germline V gene data show CDR1 as SEHNR and CDR2 as FQNEAQ (reference sequence). V shed 1 base and J shed 4 bases, with 4 bases lying between them. CDR3 loop: CASSLGLYGYTF. The CDR3 nucleotides read TGTGCCAGCAGCTTAGGTCTCTATGGCTACACCTTC.

This rearrangement joins TRBV9 to TRBJ2-3; D unresolved. The V end was cut by 4 bases, the J end by 2 bases, with 17 bases between. The CDR3 totals 16 residues. CDR1 is SGDLS, CDR2 YYNGEE, per germline. CDR3 coding DNA: TGTGCCAGCAGCCTCCGACACAATCTACTCACAGATACGCAGTATTTT. Encoded protein: CASSLRHNLLTDTQYF.

A single count supports this clone. V and J are TRBV27 and TRBJ1-1, with 8 bases identical to TRBD1. Germline V gene data show CDR1 as MNHEY and CDR2 as SMNVEV (reference sequence). V dropped 3 bases and J dropped 1; count of bases not matched to a gene: 4. The CDR3 totals 15 residues. CDR3 region: CASSFLDRGNTEAFF. Here the CDR3 DNA reads TGTGCCAGCAGTTTCCTCGACAGGGGGAACACTGAAGCTTTCTTT.

V is TRBV5-1 and J is TRBJ2-5, with 16 bases matching TRBD2. Unmatched junction bases numbered 7, after V lost 3 bases and J lost 5 bases. Germline V gene sequence: CDR1 SGHRS, CDR2 YFSETQ. The CDR3 sequence is 17 residues long. Written as DNA, the CDR3 is TGCGCCAGCAGCTCCGGGACTAGCGGGGGGGCCGGGGAGACCCAGTACTTC. It codes for CASSSGTSGGAGETQYF.

This clone came up once. The chain links TRBV5-1 to TRBJ2-7, with 7 bases lining up with TRBD1. Trimming took 4 bases from V and 0 from J; bases not matched to a gene: 7. CDR1 and CDR2 from the germline V gene are SGHRS and YFSETQ. The CDR3 loop spans 15 amino acids. CDR3 amino acids: CASSRGQTSSYEQYF. As DNA, the CDR3 is TGCGCCAGCAGCCGGGGACAGACGAGCTCCTACGAGCAGTACTTC.

CDR3 loop: CASSRPGRSGNTIYF. Written as DNA, the CDR3 is TGCGCCAGCAGCCGTCCGGGTCGGAGTGGAAACACCATATATTTT. The chain joins TRBV4-1 to TRBJ1-3, with no clear D. V was pared by 4 bases and J by 3 bases, with 13 bases between. CDR3 length equals 15 residues. Germline CDR1 reads MGHRA; CDR2 reads YSYEKL.

This clone has just one count. The gene calls are TRBV12-5 and TRBJ1-2, with 9 bases identical to TRBD1. Germline V gene lookup returns CDR1 LGHNT and CDR2 FRNRAP. V dropped 1 base and J dropped 6; count of bases not matched to a gene: 6. The length of the CDR3 is 15 residues. CDR3 DNA: TGTGCTAGTGGTTTGGGAAACAGGGGGCGAGATGGCTACACCTTC. The encoded protein is CASGLGNRGRDGYTF.

V is TRBV9 and J is TRBJ2-2; D possibly corresponds to TRBD1 (7 bases). CDR3 size: 14 residues. V lost 7 bases, J lost 6 bases, and 16 bases lay in between. Germline lookup yields CDR1 SGDLS and CDR2 YYNGEE. This CDR3 is CASSPGGTAGELFF. In nucleotides, the CDR3 is TGTGCCAGCTCCCCAGGGGGGACCGCCGGGGAGCTGTTTTTT.

The rearrangement joins TRBV3-1 (or the pseudogene TRBV3-2) to TRBJ2-3; TRBD2 matches 8 bases. V gave up 0 bases and J gave up 6 bases; unmatched junction bases: 8. Germline V gene lookup returns CDR1 LGHDT and CDR2 YNNKEL (reference sequence). The CDR3 consists of 16 residues. CDR3 sequence (DNA): TGTGCCAGCAGCCAAGATGTGAGCGGGGGTATGGATACGCAGTATTTT. Translated: CASSQDVSGGMDTQYF.

This clone came up a few times. CDR3 sequence (DNA): TGTGCCAGCAGCCACAGATCTGTGGGGCACAATGAGCAGTTCTTC. Translated: CASSHRSVGHNEQFF. This chain uses TRBV3-1 (or the pseudogene TRBV3-2) with TRBJ2-1, with D possibly being TRBD1 (5 bases). The CDR3 is 15 amino acids. The germline CDR1 and CDR2 sequences are LGHDT and YNNKEL (reference sequence). V lost 3 bases and J 5 bases, leaving 14 bases between the germline ends.

V gene TRBV2 combines with J gene TRBJ1-4; D gene unclear. The V and J ends lost 2 bases and 11 bases respectively, with 6 bases between them. CDR3 size: 11 residues. The germline CDR1 and CDR2 sequences are SNHLY and FYNNEI. CDR3 sequence (DNA): TGTGCCAGCAGTGAATTCGAGAAACTGTTTTTT. Its translation: CASSEFEKLFF.

V is TRBV29-1 and J is TRBJ2-1; 11 bases align to TRBD2. The CDR3 has 16 amino acids. With 6 bases clipped from V and 6 bases from J, the junction kept 13 bases outside the gene matches. In germline, CDR1 is SQVTM, CDR2 ANQGSEA. CDR3: CSVAPWTSGRSNEQFF. CDR3 coding DNA: TGCAGCGTCGCTCCATGGACTAGCGGGCGAAGCAATGAGCAGTTCTTC.

This clone was found once. The V gene is TRBV10-3, the J gene TRBJ2-2; no clear D gene. This CDR3 has 17 residues. Per germline, CDR1 ENHRY and CDR2 SYGVKD. The germline V and J ends were trimmed by 0 bases and 0 bases, with 11 bases remaining between them. The CDR3 DNA is TGTGCCATCAGTGAGTCGTCGGTCCTCTCGAACACCGGGGAGCTGTTTTTT. Its translation is CAISESSVLSNTGELFF.

The chain links TRBV7-9 to TRBJ1-6; no clear D. Germline V gene lookup returns CDR1 SEHNR and CDR2 FQNEAQ (reference sequence). CDR3 length: 14 amino acids. V lost 1 base and J lost 6, with 7 bases in between. CDR3 in amino acids: CASSLGEFNSPLHF. CDR3 coding DNA: TGTGCCAGCAGCTTAGGGGAGTTTAATTCACCCCTCCACTTT.

The chain links TRBV2 to TRBJ2-5; D is unresolved. Trimming removed 5 bases from V and 4 bases from J, with 11 bases in between. Germline values: CDR1 SNHLY, CDR2 FYNNEI. The CDR3 totals 13 residues. The CDR3 reads CASSSRRGETQYF. In DNA, the CDR3 is TGTGCCAGCAGTAGCCGGAGAGGAGAGACCCAGTACTTC.

The CDR3 sequence is CASSPYPGQGFYGYTF. The DNA for the CDR3 is TGTGCCAGTAGTCCCTATCCGGGACAGGGGTTCTATGGCTACACCTTC. This chain uses TRBV19 with TRBJ1-2, with TRBD1 matching 10 bases. The germline CDR1 and CDR2 sequences are LNHDA and SQIVND (reference sequence). The V segment lost 5 bases and the J segment 4 bases; nucleotides outside the gene matches: 10. The CDR3 consists of 16 residues.

As regards this clone: One end of the junction fails to match germline, which may point to a read error. The chain recombines TRBV6-5 with TRBJ1-2; 8 bases map to TRBD1. The CDR3 runs to 11 residues. Per the germline V gene, CDR1 is MNHEY and CDR2 is SVGAGI. CDR3 DNA sequence: TGTGCCAGCGGACAGGGAGGTGGCTGCACCTTC. Translated, it gives CASGQGGGCTF.

This chain joins TRBV6-5 and TRBJ1-5; no reliable D call. The CDR3 consists of 13 residues. CDR1 and CDR2 (germline): MNHEY, SVGAGI. Trimming removed 7 bases at V and 5 bases at J, with 12 bases between. CDR3 loop: CASTTVPDQPQHF. The CDR3 nucleotides are TGTGCCAGCACAACAGTTCCGGATCAGCCCCAGCATTTT.

The chain couples TRBV9 to TRBJ1-2; D is perhaps TRBD1 (6 bases). The CDR3 is 15 residues long. Trimming took off 3 bases at V and 4 bases at J, with 16 bases between the two ends. The germline V gene encodes CDR1 SGDLS and CDR2 YYNGEE. The CDR3, as DNA: TGTGCCAGCAGCGCCGGGGCAGGGGCGAGCTATGGCTACACCTTC. Protein product: CASSAGAGASYGYTF.

The V gene is TRBV5-1, the J gene TRBJ2-5, with D tentatively TRBD1 (5 bases). V was shortened by 0 bases and J by 5 bases, with 11 bases between the two germline ends. CDR3 size: 14 residues. CDR1 and CDR2 from the germline V gene are SGHRS and YFSETQ. The DNA for the CDR3 is TGCGCCAGCAGCTTGGACAGGCCGAGGGAGACCCAGTACTTC. Encoded protein: CASSLDRPRETQYF.

The chain links TRBV10-1 to TRBJ2-1; 7 nucleotides align to TRBD2. CDR1 WNHNN and CDR2 SYGVQD come from the germline V gene (reference sequence). The CDR3 is made up of 14 amino acids. V gave up 4 bases and J gave up 2 bases; unmatched junction bases: 2. CDR3 in amino acids: CASSGAGTYNEQFF. The CDR3 nucleotides read TGCGCCAGCAGTGGAGCGGGAACCTACAATGAGCAGTTCTTC.